The entry below describes one TCR beta chain. This clone was recorded once. Which antigen it targets is not known. Within one base of it there is no much larger clone, and no base qualities were kept. TCRbeta CDR3 regions were amplified from genomic DNA by means of the immunoSEQ Assay, a bias-controlled multiplex PCR. In the authors' own workflow: The number of nucleated cells in each sample was estimated from the amplification of reference gene primers within the assay. To quantify the absolute abundance of each unique TCRbeta CDR3 rearrangement, sequence reads were collapsed and filtered. Productive Simpson clonality was computed per sample as the square root of Simpson's diversity index over productive rearrangements. Here the immuneACCESS table is served through TCRdb, limited to in-frame sequences with V and J called. Missing clones are a known gap in these copies; in checked studies unresolved V genes cover under half, and the rest lacks a known reason. That table is the source of V, J and clone size, and D and trimming were worked out from the DNA. This sample gives about 190,000 clones in total; roughly nine tenths of them show up just once. The ten largest clones take up roughly 21% of the sample.

These data are taken from a study of blood T cell repertoires in COVID-19 (dated by TCRdb to about 2020). About the investigation overall: Samples covering the acute and convalescent phases of COVID-19 were provided by collaborators in the United States, Italy and Spain. The prospective study material was composed of cDNA or gDNA derived from T cells, B-cell-depleted T cells, or PBMCs. The dataset comprised deeply sampled blood TCRbeta repertoires from subjects exposed to, actively infected with, or recovered from COVID-19. The repertoires were released in a freely available public database intended as a resource for research on the immune response to SARS-CoV-2. Samples were obtained from the ongoing ImmuneRACE study (first 160 participants) and from 1,200 or so subjects provided by 6 global collaborators. The sample metadata nearly always contained a de-identified subject ID, COVID-19 status, age in years and sex. Where available, HLA class I and class II types were taken from metadata supplied by the sample provider and were not determined by assay-based typing.

Collaborating institutions collected whole blood in K2EDTA tubes following their own protocols. Collaborator samples were shipped for TCRbeta analysis as frozen whole blood, isolated PBMCs, or DNA extracted from either sample type. What the authors observed across the whole study: The quantity of clinical and demographic metadata differed by source and by participant and was supplied without curation.

The CDR3 starts with the cysteine, ends with the phenylalanine, and has 18 residues. Only CDR3 DNA remains: 54 bases, in frame from the first base. CDR1 and CDR2 were assigned from the germline V gene as SGHRS and YFSETQ. Trimming leaves V shorter by 0 bases and J shorter by 2 bases, with the junction holding 10 bases beyond the gene matches. Recombination joined TRBV5-1 with TRBJ2-3, with 9 bases matching TRBD2. The source of this sequence is a man aged 55 to 69 with active or convalescent COVID-19. The sequencing input was peripheral blood. This receptor carries the CDR3 CASSLEGSGGPPTDTQYF. In nucleotides, the sequence is TGCGCCAGCAGCTTGGAGGGGAGCGGGGGGCCTCCCACAGATACGCAGTATTTT.